Presented here are 6 T cell receptor beta chains from one specimen sequenced in a study of siplizumab effects on memory and regulatory T cells (dated by TCRdb to the late 2010s). Library method: the immunoSEQ multiplex PCR assay. TCRdb holds this immuneACCESS table with in-frame rearrangements only. Some clones are missing; in checked studies, unresolved V genes explain under half, and the rest has no known cause. Counted in this sample were fewer than 120,000 clones; just under 95% of them appeared once. The ten largest account for 1.3% of the sample. The sequenced sample consisted of CD4+ T cells sorted from blood. These TCRs come from a human donor in good health.

In its sample, this clone was seen once. At one of its ends the junction is not consistent with the germline gene, which may arise from a read error. The V call is TRBV11-2, the J call TRBJ2-7; D gene unclear. The CDR3 is 16 amino acids. Germline CDR1 reads SGHAT; CDR2 reads FQNNGV. Written as DNA, the CDR3 is TGTGCCAGCACCTTAAGGAGTATCGGAAGCTCCTACGAGCAGTACTTC. Translated: CASTLRSIGSSYEQYF.

The chain combines TRBV6-6 with TRBJ1-2; TRBD1 might be the D (6 bases). Germline CDR1 and CDR2: MNHNY and SVGAGI (reference sequence). The CDR3 has 13 amino acids. Between the trimmed V and J ends, which lost 6 bases and 2 bases, there was a span of 10 bases. CDR3 sequence: CASSNRENYGYTF. The CDR3 nucleotides read TGTGCCAGCAGCAACAGGGAAAACTATGGCTACACCTTC.

The V and J genes are TRBV11-2 and TRBJ2-5, with D unresolved. The CDR3 has 13 residues. V was trimmed by 0 bases and J by 5 bases, leaving 7 bases between them. Germline-derived CDR1 and CDR2 are SGHAT and FQNNGV. CDR3 sequence reads: CASSLDLGETQYF. CDR3 in DNA: TGTGCCAGCAGCTTAGATCTTGGGGAGACCCAGTACTTC.

This clone was observed a few times. The chain couples TRBV4-2 to TRBJ2-3, with 8 bases identical to TRBD1. Germline V lookup: CDR1 LGHNA, CDR2 YNFKEQ. The CDR3 sequence is 15 residues long. J gave up 4 bases and V 2 bases, and 5 bases lay outside the gene matches. CDR3 amino acids: CASSQRGTGPDTQYF. In DNA form, the CDR3 reads TGTGCCAGCAGCCAAAGGGGGACAGGCCCAGATACGCAGTATTTT.

The CDR3 loop reads CASSFSGTAQETQYF. The CDR3 DNA is TGCGCCAGCAGCTTCTCCGGGACGGCGCAAGAGACCCAGTACTTC. The chain uses TRBV5-1 and TRBJ2-5; D possibly uses TRBD1 or TRBD2 (5 bases each). Trimming removed 2 bases at V and 2 bases at J, with 13 bases between. Looked up from germline, CDR1 is SGHRS and CDR2 is YFSETQ. This CDR3 has 15 residues.

V gene TRBV19 combines with J gene TRBJ1-5, with TRBD1 matching over 9 bases. J lost 5 bases, V lost 11 bases, and 13 bases had no gene match. CDR1 is LNHDA, CDR2 SQIVND, per germline (reference sequence). The CDR3 length is 15 residues. As DNA, the CDR3 is TGTGCCGTAAAACCGGGACAGGGAGCCGATCAGCCCCAGCATTTT. This codes for CAVKPGQGADQPQHF.